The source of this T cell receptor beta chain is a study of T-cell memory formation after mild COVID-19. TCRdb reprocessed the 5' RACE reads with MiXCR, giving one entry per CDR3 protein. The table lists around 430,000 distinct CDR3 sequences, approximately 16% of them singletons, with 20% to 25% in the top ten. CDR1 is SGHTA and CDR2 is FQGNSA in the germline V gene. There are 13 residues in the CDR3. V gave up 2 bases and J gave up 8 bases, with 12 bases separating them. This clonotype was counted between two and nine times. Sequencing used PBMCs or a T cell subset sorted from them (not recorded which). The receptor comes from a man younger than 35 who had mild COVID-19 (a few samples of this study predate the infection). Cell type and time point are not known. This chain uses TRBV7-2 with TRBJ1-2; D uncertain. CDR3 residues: CASSLTTMGGYTF. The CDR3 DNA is TGTGCCAGCAGCTTAACTACCATGGGGGGCTACACCTTC.